The sequence of this TCR beta chain was determined in a study of CD8 T cells in ankylosing spondylitis. Points from the study as a whole: Previously reported in reactive arthritis synovial fluid and blood were some of the motif variants. Characteristic, it appeared, of ankylosing spondylitis blood was a TCR beta motif of eight highly homologous variants. Clones linked to the disease showed a CD8+ phenotype. They occurred at relatively low frequencies in peripheral blood.

This clonotype was counted between two and nine times. Its cognate antigen is unknown. Library preparation for TCR beta used quantitative 5'-RACE with molecular barcodes. Each CDR3 protein is one row after TCRdb ran MiXCR on the 5' RACE reads. Of roughly 180,000 distinct CDR3 sequences in the sample, approximately 9.9% were seen once. This CDR3 has 12 residues. V trimming: 5 bases; J trimming: 9 bases; junction bases outside the gene matches: 4. CDR1 and CDR2 from the germline V gene are SEHNR and FQNEAQ (reference sequence). The rearrangement joins TRBV7-9 to TRBJ2-1; 7 bases match TRBD1. Source material: blood, either unsorted or a sorted T cell fraction (not recorded which). This sequence originates from a female donor with ankylosing spondylitis or in good health (not recorded which). The CDR3 protein is CASSPTGVEQFF. For the CDR3, the DNA is TGTGCCAGCAGCCCAACAGGGGTTGAGCAGTTCTTC.